A selection of T cell receptor beta chains follows, all from one sample in a study of blood T cells in healthy people across ages. TCRdb called the 5' RACE reads again in MiXCR, with one record for every CDR3 protein. The table records about 1.4 million distinct CDR3 sequences, 55% to 75% of them present only once. The sample taken for sequencing was blood. The receptors stem from a man aged 18 to 29 in good health. CDR3s include the opening cysteine and the closing phenylalanine or tryptophan. D genes are given only for firm matches. Expanded clones get a size class; other rows say once, few or many, or leave the size out.

>TRBJ2-2|many|TRBV20-1|.
CSAHDSLNTGELFF
TGCAGTGCTCACGACAGCCTAAACACCGGGGAGCTGTTTTTT
>TRBJ2-1|.|TRBV2|.
CASSDRDFYNEQFF
TGTGCCAGCAGTGACCGGGACTTCTACAATGAGCAGTTCTTC
>TRBJ2-6|.|TRBV28|.
CASNSGWELSGANVLTF
TGTGCCAGCAACTCTGGGTGGGAGTTATCTGGGGCCAACGTCCTGACTTTC
>TRBJ2-5|.|TRBV20-1|TRBD2
CSAPPGLVAETQYF
TGCAGTGCTCCACCGGGACTAGTAGCCGAGACCCAGTACTTC
>TRBJ2-4|.|TRBV4-1|TRBD2
CASSQTGTSENQYF
TGCGCCAGCAGCCAAACCGGGACTAGCGAAAATCAGTACTTC
>TRBJ1-1|few|TRBV9|.
CASSGGGGTEAFF
TGTGCCAGCAGTGGGGGGGGCGGCACTGAAGCTTTCTTT
>TRBJ2-1|.|TRBV11-3|.
CASSLGRGMQFF
TGTGCCAGCAGCTTAGGGAGGGGAATGCAGTTCTTC
>TRBJ2-3|.|TRBV7-9|TRBD2
CASSKLGGTSGNTDTQYF
TGTGCCAGCAGCAAACTTGGCGGGACTAGCGGAAACACAGATACGCAGTATTTT
>TRBJ2-3|.|TRBV20-1|.
CSASGPGTDTQYF
TGCAGTGCTAGCGGACCCGGCACAGATACGCAGTATTTT
>TRBJ2-7|.|TRBV4-1|.
CASSQPGDSYEQYF
TGCGCCAGCAGCCAACCGGGGGACAGCTACGAGCAGTACTTC
>TRBJ2-5|few|TRBV20-1|TRBD1
CSARDPGTGGETQYF
TGCAGTGCTAGAGATCCCGGGACAGGGGGAGAGACCCAGTACTTC
>TRBJ2-1|.|TRBV27|.
CASSSTLSGNYNEQFF
TGTGCCAGCAGTTCAACGCTTAGCGGCAACTACAATGAGCAGTTCTTC
>TRBJ1-6|few|TRBV4-1|.
CASRGGWPGYYNSPLHF
TGCGCCAGCAGGGGGGGGTGGCCGGGGTACTATAATTCACCCCTCCACTTT
>TRBJ2-7|.|TRBV20-1|.
CSARESVRGRFSYEQYF
TGCAGTGCTAGAGAATCGGTTCGGGGACGTTTCTCCTACGAGCAGTACTTC
>TRBJ2-7|.|TRBV21-1|.
CASSCPLAGQGIDEQYF
TGTGCCAGCAGCTGCCCCCTTGCGGGACAGGGAATCGACGAGCAGTACTTC
>TRBJ2-1|few|TRBV29-1|.
CSVEEALPKLPRTYNEQFF
TGCAGCGTTGAAGAGGCCCTTCCCAAACTGCCCCGCACCTACAATGAGCAGTTCTTC
>TRBJ2-7|.|TRBV11-2|.
CASSLVSADRGRGEQYF
TGTGCCAGCAGCTTAGTGAGCGCGGATCGGGGACGCGGCGAGCAGTACTTC
>TRBJ2-7|.|TRBV2|.
CAIDRGTVPYEQYF
TGTGCCATTGATAGAGGGACCGTCCCCTACGAGCAGTACTTC
>TRBJ2-1|.|TRBV5-6|TRBD2
CASSLEFVAGDYNEQFF
TGTGCCAGCAGCTTGGAGTTTGTAGCGGGAGACTACAATGAGCAGTTCTTC
>TRBJ2-5|.|TRBV10-3|TRBD1
CAISEGGRGYQETQYF
TGTGCCATCAGTGAAGGAGGCAGGGGGTACCAAGAGACCCAGTACTTC
>TRBJ2-3|.|TRBV11-3|TRBD1
CASSLFGTDTDTQYF
TGTGCCAGCAGCTTATTCGGGACAGACACAGATACGCAGTATTTT
>TRBJ1-2|.|TRBV2|.
CASMWTVNTNYGYTF
TGTGCCAGCATGTGGACAGTTAACACTAACTATGGCTACACCTTC
>TRBJ2-1|.|TRBV15|.
CATSRPGFVVTNEQFF
TGTGCCACCAGCAGGCCGGGCTTCGTCGTGACCAATGAGCAGTTCTTC
>TRBJ2-5|.|TRBV14|.
CASSLPGGSETQYF
TGTGCCAGCAGCCTCCCAGGGGGGAGTGAGACCCAGTACTTC
>TRBJ2-7|.|TRBV15|.
CATSRDFRAYEQYF
TGTGCCACCAGCAGAGATTTTAGGGCCTACGAGCAGTACTTC
>TRBJ2-1|few|TRBV6-4|.
CASSEQRGSYNEQFF
TGTGCCAGCAGTGAACAACGGGGTTCCTACAATGAGCAGTTCTTC
>TRBJ2-3|many|TRBV6-4|.
CASSDEPEGTDTQYF
TGTGCCAGCAGTGACGAGCCGGAGGGCACAGATACGCAGTATTTT
>TRBJ1-2|.|TRBV20-1|.
CSAFQGYGGYTF
TGCAGTGCTTTCCAGGGGTATGGGGGCTACACCTTC
>TRBJ1-1|few|TRBV10-3|.
CAIQQGMNTEAFF
TGTGCCATCCAGCAGGGGATGAACACTGAAGCTTTCTTT
>TRBJ2-5|.|TRBV18|.
CASSPLTGFGETQYF
TGTGCCAGCTCACCCCTAACCGGGTTTGGAGAGACCCAGTACTTC
>TRBJ2-5|.|TRBV25-1|.
CASGQGARGTFQETQYF
TGTGCCAGCGGGCAAGGGGCCAGGGGAACTTTCCAAGAGACCCAGTACTTC
>TRBJ2-3|.|TRBV5-5|.
CASSFVQSLTDTQYF
TGTGCCAGCAGCTTCGTGCAGTCTCTTACAGATACGCAGTATTTT
>TRBJ2-7|.|TRBV7-2|.
CASSLSSQTYEQYF
TGTGCCAGCAGCTTATCATCTCAAACCTACGAGCAGTACTTC
>TRBJ2-7|.|TRBV6-2/TRBV6-3|TRBD1
CASSSWTGVHEQYF
TGTGCCAGCAGTTCCTGGACAGGGGTCCACGAGCAGTACTTC
>TRBJ2-7|.|TRBV6-2/TRBV6-3|.
CASSYYRSPYEQYF
TGTGCCAGCAGTTACTACAGGAGCCCCTACGAGCAGTACTTC
>TRBJ2-3|.|TRBV5-6|.
CATTLRGSGSTDTQYF
TGTGCCACCACGCTCCGGGGAAGCGGAAGCACAGATACGCAGTATTTT
>TRBJ1-4|.|TRBV12-3/TRBV12-4|.
CASSFDGRGNEKLFF
TGTGCCAGCAGTTTTGACGGGAGGGGAAATGAAAAACTGTTTTTT
>TRBJ2-7|.|TRBV29-1|TRBD2
CSVDSGASYNEQYF
TGCAGCGTTGATAGCGGGGCGTCCTACAATGAGCAGTACTTC
>TRBJ2-1|once|TRBV29-1|.
CSVEGVGEYNEQFF
TGCAGCGTTGAAGGAGTTGGGGAGTACAATGAGCAGTTCTTC
>TRBJ2-7|.|TRBV15|.
CATSRAGRGDEQYF
TGTGCCACCAGCAGAGCGGGCAGGGGTGACGAGCAGTACTTC
>TRBJ2-5|.|TRBV20-1|.
CSAPQLQETQYF
TGCAGTGCCCCTCAGCTGCAAGAGACCCAGTACTTC